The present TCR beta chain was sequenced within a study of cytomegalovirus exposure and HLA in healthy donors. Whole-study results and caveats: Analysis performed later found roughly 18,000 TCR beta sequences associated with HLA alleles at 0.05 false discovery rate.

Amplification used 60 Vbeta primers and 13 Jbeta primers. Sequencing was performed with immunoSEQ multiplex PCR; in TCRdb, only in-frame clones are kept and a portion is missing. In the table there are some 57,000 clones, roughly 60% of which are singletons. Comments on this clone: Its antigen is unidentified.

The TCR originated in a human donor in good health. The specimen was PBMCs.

In DNA, the CDR3 is TGCGCCAGCAGTGAGCGGGAGTCCCAAGAGACCCAGTACTTC. Its protein product is CASSERESQETQYF. This chain uses TRBV10-1 with TRBJ2-5; TRBD2 might be the D (6 bases). Deletions cut 2 bases from V and 1 base from J, with 8 bases between. This CDR3 is 14 amino acids long. The germline gives CDR1 WNHNN, CDR2 SYGVQD (reference sequence).